The 9 T cell receptor beta chains in this list originate from one sample, sequenced in a study of regulatory T cells in long-lasting Graves disease. In building TCR beta libraries, iRepertoire HTBI primers were used together with Arm-PCR of CDR3 regions. TCRdb used MiXCR to reprocess the multiplex PCR reads, holding one entry per CDR3 protein. Found here are roughly 400,000 distinct CDR3 sequences, around a fifth of them singletons; the top ten hold 13% to 15%. Time point of the sample: persistent/refractory GD, antithyroid drugs over 5 years with positive TRAb. After RNA was extracted from PBMCs, the TCR library was made from it. This sample comprised peripheral blood mononuclear cells (PBMCs), obtained when the disease was refractory, from a patient treated with antithyroid drugs. Receptor source: a female donor with Graves disease.

This clonotype was detected a few times. This chain joins TRBV6-2 or TRBV6-3 and TRBJ2-2; weak D call: TRBD1 (5 bases). From germline, CDR1 is MNHEY and CDR2 SVGEGT. V dropped 6 bases and J dropped 0 bases, with 5 bases sitting between them. This CDR3 is built from 13 residues. Here the CDR3 DNA reads TGTGCCAGCAGGACAGCGAACACCGGGGAGCTGTTTTTT. It yields the protein CASRTANTGELFF.

The table lists this clonotype with a few counts. The J gene is TRBJ1-5, the V gene TRBV25-1; 8 bases fit TRBD1. CDR1 is MGHDK, CDR2 SYGVNS, per germline. Trimming cost V 4 bases and J 6 bases; bases outside gene matches: 5. The length of the CDR3 is 14 residues. DNA for the CDR3: TGTGCCAGCAGTGCAGGGGGCGCGGGTCAGCCCCAGCATTTT. Translated: CASSAGGAGQPQHF.

This clonotype was recorded many times. V usage is TRBV12-3 or TRBV12-4 and J usage is TRBJ2-7, with 8 nucleotides matching TRBD2. Losses at the gene ends were 2 bases for V and 4 bases for J; bases not matched to a gene: 7. This CDR3 contains 15 residues. CDR3 DNA sequence: TGTGCCAGCAGTTTAAAAAGCGGGAGCCCTTACGAGCAGTACTTC. As protein: CASSLKSGSPYEQYF.

This clonotype was recorded many times. The CDR3 bases are TGTGCCAGCAGTGAAGGCGGGCGCCGGGGGAACACTGAAGCTTTCTTT. It specifies CASSEGGRRGNTEAFF. The rearrangement uses TRBV2 and TRBJ1-1; D remains unclear. The V end was cut by 1 base, the J end by 1 base, with 13 bases between. Germline CDR1 and CDR2: SNHLY and FYNNEI. This CDR3 is built from 16 residues.

This clonotype was detected ten times or more. V is TRBV13 and J is TRBJ1-1, with D hard to call. CDR1 PRHDT and CDR2 FYEKMQ come from the germline V gene (reference sequence). This CDR3 region has 15 residues. Trimming removed 7 bases from V and 4 bases from J, with 19 bases in between. Here the CDR3 DNA reads TGTGCCAGCAATATTCAGGCGAGTTGGGTCACTGAAGCTTTCTTT. Its protein is CASNIQASWVTEAFF.

This rearrangement joins TRBV15 to TRBJ1-1; D ambiguous. This CDR3 contains 14 residues. Trimming removed 4 bases at V and 4 bases at J, with 13 bases between. The germline CDR1 and CDR2 sequences are LNHNV and YYDKDF (reference sequence). DNA of the CDR3: TGTGCCACCAGCACCTCTAACCGGGGCACTGAAGCTTTCTTT. It encodes CATSTSNRGTEAFF.

The chain has TRBV29-1 and TRBJ1-2, with a weak D call TRBD1 (5 bases). The CDR3 length is 12 residues. Deletions cut 3 bases from V and 6 bases from J, with 11 bases between. Germline V gene data show CDR1 as SQVTM and CDR2 as ANQGSEA. The CDR3 sequence is CSVDWGVHGYTF. In DNA form, the CDR3 reads TGCAGCGTTGATTGGGGGGTCCATGGCTACACCTTC. Drawing the rest from reference TRBV29-1 and TRBJ1-2, the complete variable domain is SAVISQKPSRDICQRGTSLTIQCQVDSQVTMMFWYRQQPGQSLTLIATANQGSEATYESGFVIDKFPISRPNLTFSTLTVSNMSPEDSSIYLCSVDWGVHGYTFGSGTRLTVV.

As regards this clonotype: A far larger clone is one nucleotide away, so this likely arose from a read error. The rearrangement links TRBV7-2 to TRBJ1-1; D is uncertain. The CDR3 consists of 16 residues. CDR1 and CDR2 (germline): SGHTA, FQGNSA. V lost 0 bases, J lost 4 bases, and 15 bases lay in between. DNA of the CDR3: TGTGCCAGCAGCTTAGCGAGGGTGAGGAAGGGCACTGAAGCTTTCTTT. Encoded protein: CASSLARVRKGTEAFF.

The table lists this clonotype with many counts. The chain links TRBV6-1 to TRBJ2-2, with D perhaps matching TRBD1 or TRBD2 (5 bases each). The V gene lost 7 bases and the J gene lost 1 base, with 10 bases spanning the gap. The CDR3 consists of 14 residues. The germline gives CDR1 MNHNS, CDR2 SASEGT. The CDR3 sequence is CASTRELNTGELFF. The CDR3 DNA reads as TGTGCCAGCACCAGGGAGCTGAACACCGGGGAGCTGTTTTTT.